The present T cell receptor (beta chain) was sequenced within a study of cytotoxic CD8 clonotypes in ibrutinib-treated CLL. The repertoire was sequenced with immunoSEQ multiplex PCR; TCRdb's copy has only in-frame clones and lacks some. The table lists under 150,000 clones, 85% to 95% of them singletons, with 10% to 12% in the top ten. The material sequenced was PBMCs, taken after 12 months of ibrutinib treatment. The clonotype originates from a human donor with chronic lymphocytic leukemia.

The CDR3 sequence: CASRPERESYEQYF. The CDR3 region has the DNA TGTGCCAGCAGACCGGAGCGGGAGAGTTACGAGCAGTACTTC. V is TRBV6-5 and J is TRBJ2-7; 8 bases map to TRBD2. The CDR3 totals 14 residues. J gave up 4 bases and V 6 bases, and 8 bases lay outside the gene matches. Germline CDR1 and CDR2: MNHEY and SVGAGI.